A selection of T cell receptor beta chains follows, all from one sample in a study of blood T cell repertoires in COVID-19. TCRdb's table, derived via immunoSEQ multiplex PCR, lists solely in-frame clones and lacks some. The sample contains roughly 93,000 clones, over 80% of which appear only once. The source material was peripheral blood. The source of these receptors is a human donor in a cohort sampled during active COVID-19. The CDR3 runs from the conserved cysteine through the conserved F or W. D genes are given only for firm matches. Expanded clones are given a class, and other clones once, few, many or no size at all.

abundance: NA; d_gene: NA; v_gene: TRBV25-1; j_gene: TRBJ2-6; CDR3nt: TGTGCCAGCAGTGCTACAGCCTCTGGGGCCAACGTCCTGACTTTC; CDR3aa: CASSATASGANVLTF
abundance: once; d_gene: NA; v_gene: TRBV28; j_gene: TRBJ1-6; CDR3nt: TGTGCCAGCAGTTTACCCCGGGACACCAACTATAATTCACCCCTCCACTTT; CDR3aa: CASSLPRDTNYNSPLHF
abundance: NA; d_gene: NA; v_gene: TRBV9; j_gene: TRBJ2-6; CDR3nt: TGTGCCAGCAGCGCCCAGAACAGGGCTGGGGCCAACGTCCTGACTTTC; CDR3aa: CASSAQNRAGANVLTF
abundance: NA; d_gene: NA; v_gene: TRBV4-1; j_gene: TRBJ1-2; CDR3nt: TGCGCCAGCAGCCAAGATCCCAACCCCAGGGCTGGCTACACCTTC; CDR3aa: CASSQDPNPRAGYTF
abundance: NA; d_gene: NA; v_gene: TRBV2; j_gene: TRBJ2-5; CDR3nt: TGTGCCAGCAGTCAGGGGGGGACCCAGTACTTC; CDR3aa: CASSQGGTQYF
abundance: NA; d_gene: TRBD1; v_gene: TRBV18; j_gene: TRBJ2-1; CDR3nt: TGTGCCAGCTCACTGGGACAGGGTCTTCATGAGCAGTTCTTC; CDR3aa: CASSLGQGLHEQFF
abundance: NA; d_gene: NA; v_gene: TRBV7-2; j_gene: TRBJ2-7; CDR3nt: TGTGCCAGCAGCGGGGCCCTCTCCTACGAGCAGTACTTC; CDR3aa: CASSGALSYEQYF
abundance: once; d_gene: NA; v_gene: TRBV6-5; j_gene: TRBJ1-1; CDR3nt: TGTGCCAGCAGGACTCCTTTGAACACTGAAGCTTTCTTT; CDR3aa: CASRTPLNTEAFF
abundance: NA; d_gene: NA; v_gene: TRBV16; j_gene: TRBJ2-7; CDR3nt: TGTGCCAGCAGCCAACAACAGACCCACGAGCAGTACTTC; CDR3aa: CASSQQQTHEQYF
abundance: NA; d_gene: TRBD2; v_gene: TRBV27; j_gene: TRBJ2-7; CDR3nt: TGTGCCAGCAGTTTACCCTCTTTGACTAGCGGGGGACACTACGAGCAGTACTTC; CDR3aa: CASSLPSLTSGGHYEQYF
abundance: NA; d_gene: TRBD1; v_gene: TRBV6-5; j_gene: TRBJ2-7; CDR3nt: TGTGCCAGCAACCGACAGGGGACCTACGAGCAGTACTTC; CDR3aa: CASNRQGTYEQYF
abundance: NA; d_gene: TRBD2; v_gene: TRBV28; j_gene: TRBJ2-7; CDR3nt: TGTGCCAGCAGTAGGGCTAGCGGGGTTTACGAGCAGTACTTC; CDR3aa: CASSRASGVYEQYF
abundance: NA; d_gene: TRBD2; v_gene: TRBV5-1; j_gene: TRBJ2-1; CDR3nt: TGCGCCAGCAGCGACGGGATAGCGGGAGGGCCAAGTGAGCAGTTCTTC; CDR3aa: CASSDGIAGGPSEQFF
abundance: NA; d_gene: NA; v_gene: TRBV27; j_gene: TRBJ1-1; CDR3nt: TGTGCCAGCAGTCTAGGCCCTAGCAGTGAAGCTTTCTTT; CDR3aa: CASSLGPSSEAFF
abundance: NA; d_gene: TRBD1; v_gene: TRBV24-1; j_gene: TRBJ2-1; CDR3nt: TGTGCCACCAGTGGGACAGGGGGCCGGGATGAGCAGTTCTTC; CDR3aa: CATSGTGGRDEQFF
abundance: NA; d_gene: NA; v_gene: TRBV18; j_gene: TRBJ2-7; CDR3nt: TGTGCCAGCTCACCAGAGACCTACGAGCAGTACTTC; CDR3aa: CASSPETYEQYF
abundance: NA; d_gene: NA; v_gene: TRBV5-1; j_gene: TRBJ1-2; CDR3nt: TGCGCCAGCAGCGGGGAGCCAACCGGGTCCCCAGCGGGCTACACCTTC; CDR3aa: CASSGEPTGSPAGYTF
abundance: NA; d_gene: NA; v_gene: TRBV5-6; j_gene: TRBJ2-1; CDR3nt: TGTGCCAGCAGCTTGTCCCAGACTTCCTACAATGAGCAGTTCTTC; CDR3aa: CASSLSQTSYNEQFF
abundance: NA; d_gene: NA; v_gene: TRBV9; j_gene: TRBJ1-3; CDR3nt: TGTGCCAGCAGCGTACGGTCAGGTACTGGAAACACCATATATTTT; CDR3aa: CASSVRSGTGNTIYF
abundance: NA; d_gene: NA; v_gene: TRBV28; j_gene: TRBJ2-7; CDR3nt: TGTGCCAGCAGTTTACGGGTCGGGGAGCAGTACTTC; CDR3aa: CASSLRVGEQYF
abundance: NA; d_gene: TRBD2; v_gene: TRBV28; j_gene: TRBJ2-4; CDR3nt: TGTGCCAGCAGTTTGCATAGCGGGGGGTCCAAAAACATTCAGTACTTC; CDR3aa: CASSLHSGGSKNIQYF
abundance: NA; d_gene: TRBD1; v_gene: TRBV5-1; j_gene: TRBJ1-6; CDR3nt: TGCGCCAGCAGCAGCCGACAGGGACCTAATTCACCCCTCCACTTT; CDR3aa: CASSSRQGPNSPLHF
abundance: NA; d_gene: TRBD2; v_gene: TRBV19; j_gene: TRBJ2-1; CDR3nt: TGTGCCAGTACCAAGAGCGGGAACTTCTACAATGAGCAGTTCTTC; CDR3aa: CASTKSGNFYNEQFF
abundance: few; d_gene: TRBD1; v_gene: TRBV6-6; j_gene: TRBJ1-1; CDR3nt: TGTGCCAGCAGTCCTCCTGACAGGGTCGCCTTGGCTTTCTTT; CDR3aa: CASSPPDRVALAFF
abundance: NA; d_gene: NA; v_gene: TRBV7-2; j_gene: TRBJ1-5; CDR3nt: TGTGCCAGCAGCTTAGTCGGAGGGAATCAGCCCCAGCATTTT; CDR3aa: CASSLVGGNQPQHF
abundance: NA; d_gene: NA; v_gene: TRBV2; j_gene: TRBJ1-5; CDR3nt: TGTGCCAGCAGTGAAGGGGGCAAGGCTTTCCATCCCCAGCATTTT; CDR3aa: CASSEGGKAFHPQHF
abundance: NA; d_gene: TRBD1; v_gene: TRBV5-8; j_gene: TRBJ2-7; CDR3nt: TGTGCCAGCAGCTCCAGGGGGCGAAATAGGGCCGAGCAGTACTTC; CDR3aa: CASSSRGRNRAEQYF
abundance: NA; d_gene: NA; v_gene: TRBV27; j_gene: TRBJ1-1; CDR3nt: TGTGCCAGCAGTTTAGGACTGATGAACACTGAAGCTTTCTTT; CDR3aa: CASSLGLMNTEAFF
abundance: NA; d_gene: NA; v_gene: TRBV7-9; j_gene: TRBJ2-1; CDR3nt: TGTGCCTCCCAAGGTCCCGGGAGCTCCTACAATGAGCAGTTCTTC; CDR3aa: CASQGPGSSYNEQFF
abundance: NA; d_gene: NA; v_gene: TRBV27; j_gene: TRBJ1-6; CDR3nt: TGTGCCAGCAGTCCGACAGGCGGAAATTCACCCCTCCACTTT; CDR3aa: CASSPTGGNSPLHF
abundance: NA; d_gene: TRBD1; v_gene: TRBV18; j_gene: TRBJ1-5; CDR3nt: TGTGCCAGCTCACCCGCGGGACAGGGGGGGGCTTCGTATCAGCCCCAGCATTTT; CDR3aa: CASSPAGQGGASYQPQHF
abundance: NA; d_gene: TRBD1; v_gene: TRBV4-1; j_gene: TRBJ1-6; CDR3nt: TGCGCCAGCAGCCACCGACAGGGGGCGGATATAGAATCACCCCTCCACTTT; CDR3aa: CASSHRQGADIESPLHF
abundance: NA; d_gene: TRBD2; v_gene: TRBV3-1/TRBV3-2; j_gene: TRBJ2-7; CDR3nt: TGTGCCAGCAGCCCCCGACTCCGACTAGCGGGGACTCCATCAGCGTGGCAGTACTTC; CDR3aa: CASSPRLRLAGTPSAWQYF
abundance: NA; d_gene: TRBD2; v_gene: TRBV6-4; j_gene: TRBJ2-3; CDR3nt: TGTGCCAGCAGTCCCCGGACTAGTTTCACAGATACGCAGTATTTT; CDR3aa: CASSPRTSFTDTQYF
abundance: NA; d_gene: TRBD2; v_gene: TRBV5-1; j_gene: TRBJ2-7; CDR3nt: TGCGCCAGCAGCCCTACTAGCGGGAGCCACGAGCAGTACTTC; CDR3aa: CASSPTSGSHEQYF
abundance: NA; d_gene: TRBD2; v_gene: TRBV14; j_gene: TRBJ2-3; CDR3nt: TGTGCCAGCAGCCAGCCAGCGGGAACTACAGATACGCAGTATTTT; CDR3aa: CASSQPAGTTDTQYF
abundance: NA; d_gene: NA; v_gene: TRBV6-1; j_gene: TRBJ1-6; CDR3nt: TGTGCCAGCAGTGAACAGGGGAAAAACTCACCCCTCCACTTT; CDR3aa: CASSEQGKNSPLHF
abundance: NA; d_gene: NA; v_gene: TRBV4-1; j_gene: TRBJ1-1; CDR3nt: TGCGCCAGCAGCCAAATGACCAGGGGTGGTCACACTGAAGCTTTCTTT; CDR3aa: CASSQMTRGGHTEAFF
abundance: NA; d_gene: TRBD1; v_gene: TRBV9; j_gene: TRBJ2-7; CDR3nt: TGTGCCAGCGGGACAGGCCTATACTACGAGCAGTACTTC; CDR3aa: CASGTGLYYEQYF
abundance: NA; d_gene: TRBD1; v_gene: TRBV6-4; j_gene: TRBJ1-2; CDR3nt: TGTGCCACCCCAGCCCGGCCACAGGGGGAGTATGGCTACACCTTC; CDR3aa: CATPARPQGEYGYTF
abundance: once; d_gene: NA; v_gene: TRBV7-8; j_gene: TRBJ1-2; CDR3nt: TGTGCCAGCAGCTTAGATCGGGGGGCCCCCTATGGCTACACCTTC; CDR3aa: CASSLDRGAPYGYTF